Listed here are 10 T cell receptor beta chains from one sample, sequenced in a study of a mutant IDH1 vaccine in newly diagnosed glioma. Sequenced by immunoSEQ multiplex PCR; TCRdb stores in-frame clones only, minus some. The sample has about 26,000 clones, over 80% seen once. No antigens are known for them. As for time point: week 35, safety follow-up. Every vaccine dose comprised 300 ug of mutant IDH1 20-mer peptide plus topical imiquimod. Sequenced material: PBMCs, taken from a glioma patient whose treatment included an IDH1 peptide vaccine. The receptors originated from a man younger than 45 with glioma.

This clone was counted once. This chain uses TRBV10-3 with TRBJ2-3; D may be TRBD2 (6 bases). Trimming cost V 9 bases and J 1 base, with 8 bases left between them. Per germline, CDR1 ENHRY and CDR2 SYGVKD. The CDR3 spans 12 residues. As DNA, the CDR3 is TGTGCCATGGGGACTGGCACAGATACGCAGTATTTT. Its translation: CAMGTGTDTQYF.

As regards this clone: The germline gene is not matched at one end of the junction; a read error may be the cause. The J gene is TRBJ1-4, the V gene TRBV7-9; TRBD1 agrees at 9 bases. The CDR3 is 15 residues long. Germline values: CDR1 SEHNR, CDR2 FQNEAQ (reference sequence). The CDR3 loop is CASSLGTGTSEKLFF. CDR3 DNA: TGTGCCAGCAGCCTCGGGACAGGGACTAGTGAAAAACTGTTTTTT.

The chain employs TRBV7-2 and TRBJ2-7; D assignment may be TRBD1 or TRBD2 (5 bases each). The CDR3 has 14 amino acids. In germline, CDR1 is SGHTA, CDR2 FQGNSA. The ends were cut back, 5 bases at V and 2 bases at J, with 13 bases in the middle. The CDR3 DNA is TGTGCCAGCAGCCCCGGGACGGATACCTACGAGCAGTACTTC. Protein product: CASSPGTDTYEQYF.

CDR3 in DNA: TGTGCCAGTAGTATCGTCTCAGAGGGGCGAGTGGATGAAAAACTGTTTTTT. This sequence encodes CASSIVSEGRVDEKLFF. The chain uses TRBV19 and TRBJ1-4; D is possibly TRBD1 (5 bases). Germline V gene data show CDR1 as LNHDA and CDR2 as SQIVND (reference sequence). Trimming left V 3 bases short and J 6 bases short, with 20 bases between. The CDR3 runs to 17 residues.

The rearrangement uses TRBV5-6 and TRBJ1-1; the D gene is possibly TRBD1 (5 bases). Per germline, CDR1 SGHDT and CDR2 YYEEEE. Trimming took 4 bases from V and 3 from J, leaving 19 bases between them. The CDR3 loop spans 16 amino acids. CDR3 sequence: CASSRGASREDTEAFF. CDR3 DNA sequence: TGTGCCAGCAGCCGGGGAGCGTCCAGGGAGGACACTGAAGCTTTCTTT.

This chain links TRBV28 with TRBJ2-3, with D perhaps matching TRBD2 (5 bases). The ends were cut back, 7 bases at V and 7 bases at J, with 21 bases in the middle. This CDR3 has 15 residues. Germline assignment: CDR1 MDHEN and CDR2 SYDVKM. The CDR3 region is CASTLNIASVNTQYF. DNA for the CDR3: TGTGCCAGCACTTTGAATATAGCGTCGGTAAATACGCAGTATTTT.

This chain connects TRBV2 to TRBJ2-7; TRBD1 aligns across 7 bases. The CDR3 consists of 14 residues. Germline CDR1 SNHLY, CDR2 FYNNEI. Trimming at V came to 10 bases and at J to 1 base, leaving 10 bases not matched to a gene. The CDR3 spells CAITGTVNSYEQYF. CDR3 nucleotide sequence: TGTGCCATTACCGGGACAGTCAATTCCTACGAGCAGTACTTC.

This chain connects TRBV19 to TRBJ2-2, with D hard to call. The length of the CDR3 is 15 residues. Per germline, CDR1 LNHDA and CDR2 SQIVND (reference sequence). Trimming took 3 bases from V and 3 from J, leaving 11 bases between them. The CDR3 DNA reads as TGTGCCAGTAGTATGGCTGGGGTGTACACCGGGGAGCTGTTTTTT. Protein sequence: CASSMAGVYTGELFF.

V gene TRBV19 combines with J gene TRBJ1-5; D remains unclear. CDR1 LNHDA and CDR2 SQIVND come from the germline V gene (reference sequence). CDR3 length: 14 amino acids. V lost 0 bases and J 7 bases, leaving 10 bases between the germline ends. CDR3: CASSIDLDPQPQHF. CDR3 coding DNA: TGTGCCAGTAGTATAGATTTGGACCCCCAGCCCCAGCATTTT.

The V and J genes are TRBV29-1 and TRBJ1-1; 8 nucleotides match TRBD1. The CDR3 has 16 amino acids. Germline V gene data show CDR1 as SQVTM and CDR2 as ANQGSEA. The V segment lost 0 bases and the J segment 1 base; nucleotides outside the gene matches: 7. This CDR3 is CSVEEARQGANTEAFF. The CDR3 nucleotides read TGCAGCGTTGAAGAAGCCAGGCAGGGGGCGAACACTGAAGCTTTCTTT.